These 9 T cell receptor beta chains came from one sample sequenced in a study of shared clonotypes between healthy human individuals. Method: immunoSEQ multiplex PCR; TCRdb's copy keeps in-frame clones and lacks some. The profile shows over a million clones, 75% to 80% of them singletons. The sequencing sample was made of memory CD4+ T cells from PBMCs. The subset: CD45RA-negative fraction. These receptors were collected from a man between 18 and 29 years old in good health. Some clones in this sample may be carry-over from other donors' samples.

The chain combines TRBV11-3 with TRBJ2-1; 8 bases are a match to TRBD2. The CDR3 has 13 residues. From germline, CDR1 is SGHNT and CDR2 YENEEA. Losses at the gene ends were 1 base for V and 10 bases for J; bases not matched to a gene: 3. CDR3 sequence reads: CASSLGRLAEQFF. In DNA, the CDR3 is TGTGCCAGCAGCTTAGGCCGACTAGCGGAGCAGTTCTTC.

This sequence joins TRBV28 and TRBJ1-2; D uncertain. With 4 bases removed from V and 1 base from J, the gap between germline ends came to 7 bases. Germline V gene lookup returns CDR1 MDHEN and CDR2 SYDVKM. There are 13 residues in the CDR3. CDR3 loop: CASSWGLNYGYTF. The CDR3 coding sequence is TGTGCCAGCAGTTGGGGTCTTAACTATGGCTACACCTTC.

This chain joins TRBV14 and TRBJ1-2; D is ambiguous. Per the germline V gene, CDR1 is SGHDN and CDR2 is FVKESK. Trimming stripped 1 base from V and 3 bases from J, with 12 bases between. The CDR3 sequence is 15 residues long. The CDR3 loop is CASSQVRGYDYGYTF. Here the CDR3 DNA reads TGTGCCAGCAGCCAAGTACGGGGATACGACTATGGCTACACCTTC.

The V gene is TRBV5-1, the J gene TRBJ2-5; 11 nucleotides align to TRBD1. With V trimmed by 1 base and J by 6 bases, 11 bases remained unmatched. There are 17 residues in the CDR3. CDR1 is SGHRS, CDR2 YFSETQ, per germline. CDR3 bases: TGCGCCAGCAGCTTGACCACCGGGACAGGGGGTAGAAAGACCCAGTACTTC. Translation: CASSLTTGTGGRKTQYF. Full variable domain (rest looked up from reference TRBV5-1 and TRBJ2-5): KAGVTQTPRYLIKTRGQQVTLSCSPISGHRSVSWYQQTPGQGLQFLFEYFSETQRNKGNFPGRFSGRQFSNSRSEMNVSTLELGDSALYLCASSLTTGTGGRKTQYFGPGTRLLVL.

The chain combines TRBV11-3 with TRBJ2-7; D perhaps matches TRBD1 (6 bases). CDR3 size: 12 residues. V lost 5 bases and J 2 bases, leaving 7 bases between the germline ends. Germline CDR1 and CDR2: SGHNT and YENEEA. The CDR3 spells CASSGTTYEQYF. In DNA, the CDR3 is TGTGCCAGCAGCGGGACAACCTACGAGCAGTACTTC.

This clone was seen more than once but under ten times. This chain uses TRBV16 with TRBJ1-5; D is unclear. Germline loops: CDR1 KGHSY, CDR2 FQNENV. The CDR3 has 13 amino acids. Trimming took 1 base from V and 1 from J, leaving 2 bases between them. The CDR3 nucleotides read TGTGCCAGCAGCCAATTGAGCAATCAGCCCCAGCATTTT. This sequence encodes CASSQLSNQPQHF.

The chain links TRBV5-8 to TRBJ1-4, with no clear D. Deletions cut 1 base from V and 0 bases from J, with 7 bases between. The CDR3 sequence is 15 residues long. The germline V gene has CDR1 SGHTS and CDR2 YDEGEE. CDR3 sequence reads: CASSLRRATNEKLFF. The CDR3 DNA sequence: TGTGCCAGCAGCTTGCGTCGGGCAACTAATGAAAAACTGTTTTTT.

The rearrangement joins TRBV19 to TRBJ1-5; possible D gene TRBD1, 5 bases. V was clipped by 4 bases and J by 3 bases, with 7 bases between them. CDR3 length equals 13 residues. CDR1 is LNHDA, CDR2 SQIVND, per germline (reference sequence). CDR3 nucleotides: TGTGCCAGTAGTAGACAGTACAATCAGCCCCAGCATTTT. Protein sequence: CASSRQYNQPQHF. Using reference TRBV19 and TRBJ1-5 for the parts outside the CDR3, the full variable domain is DGGITQSPKYLFRKEGQNVTLSCEQNLNHDAMYWYRQDPGQGLRLIYYSQIVNDFQKGDIAEGYSVSREKKESFPLTVTSAQKNPTAFYLCASSRQYNQPQHFGDGTRLSIL.

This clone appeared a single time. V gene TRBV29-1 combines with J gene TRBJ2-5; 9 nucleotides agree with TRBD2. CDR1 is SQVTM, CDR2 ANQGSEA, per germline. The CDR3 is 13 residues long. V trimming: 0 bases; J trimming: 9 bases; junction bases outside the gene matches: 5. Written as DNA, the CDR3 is TGCAGCGTTGAAGACACGGGCGGGGGGGCCCAGTACTTC. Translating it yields CSVEDTGGGAQYF.